The following is a T cell receptor (beta chain) sequence with its context. The antigen is unknown. Germline loops: CDR1 SQVTM, CDR2 ANQGSEA. With V trimmed by 3 bases and J by 4 bases, 6 bases remained unmatched. The CDR3 runs 14 residues. Each donor had around 9.2 milliliters of peripheral blood drawn. The authors ran a second PCR of roughly 6 to 12 cycles using a sample-barcoded 5' primer and a J-beta primer mix. Each cDNA molecule carried a tag from a template-switch adaptor that contained 12 random nucleotides. TCRdb re-called the 5' RACE reads with MiXCR, one entry per CDR3 protein. This sample has a few hundred thousand distinct CDR3 sequences, with about 25% found just once. The sample is drawn from a study of blood T cells in healthy people across ages. Study observations and caveats: Older individuals had lower TCR beta diversity per million T cells (the decline was roughly linear). Naive CD4+ cell counts and diversity both ran higher in long-lived than in aged donors.

The source is a woman aged 65 to 85 in good health. The gene calls are TRBV29-1 and TRBJ2-3; 8 bases are shared with TRBD1. The source material was blood. The CDR3 is CSVDWTGIPDTQYF. The DNA of the CDR3 is TGCAGCGTTGACTGGACAGGGATCCCAGATACGCAGTATTTT.